This TCR beta chain was captured in a study of cytomegalovirus exposure and HLA in healthy donors. Study findings and constraints: Later analysis demonstrated an association between a missense DCLRE1C variant and TCR beta V- and J-gene trimming. No immune exposure information besides CMV serostatus was available. A later analysis found most CMV-associated TCR beta chains apparently HLA-restricted.

Primers: 60 Vbeta forward and 13 Jbeta reverse. Repertoires were generated with immunoSEQ multiplex PCR, while TCRdb's copy carries only in-frame clones and drops some. The sample shows 100,000 to 150,000 clones, around 80% of them seen only once. This CDR3 spans 14 amino acids. The V end was cut by 3 bases, the J end by 0 bases, with 6 bases between. Germline loops: CDR1 GTSNPN, CDR2 SVGIG (reference sequence). This clone was counted only a few times. Its specificity is not known. The clonotype comes from a woman aged 18-30 years in good health and CMV-seronegative. The chain links TRBV30 to TRBJ2-6; D call uncertain. Source material: PBMCs. The CDR3 DNA sequence: TGTGCCTGGAGCAGAACCTCTGGGGCCAACGTCCTGACTTTC. Residues: CAWSRTSGANVLTF.